This TCR beta chain was obtained from a study of cytomegalovirus exposure and HLA in healthy donors. Study information: Genotyping of some 400 donors showed that about 84% belonged to the Caucasian-associated ancestry cluster. Study-wide results and limits: Cytomegalovirus-associated TCR beta chains were listed, numbering some 150. A link between a missense DCLRE1C variant and TCR beta V- and J-gene trimming emerged from a later analysis.

Researchers ran the PCR with 60 Vbeta and 13 Jbeta primers. Produced via immunoSEQ multiplex PCR; TCRdb's table is partial and in-frame only. The table includes roughly 200,000 clones, approximately 70% detected once. This CDR3 is built from 14 residues. Trimming removed 4 bases from V and 2 bases from J, with 10 bases in between. Germline CDR1 is SGHAT and CDR2 is FQNNGV. In this sample, this clone turned up a few times. Its matching antigen is unknown. The sequencing sample was made of PBMCs. The receptor's source is a man between 40 and 49 years old in good health and CMV-seropositive. V and J are TRBV11-2 and TRBJ2-3; TRBD1 is a possible D gene (6 bases). CDR3 sequence: CASSSWTDTDTQYF. For the CDR3, the DNA is TGTGCCAGCAGCTCCTGGACAGACACAGATACGCAGTATTTT.